The 27 T cell receptor beta chains below come from one sample, sequenced in a study of control samples from healthy donors and cancer patients. The table came from immunoSEQ multiplex PCR; TCRdb's copy has only in-frame clones and leaves some out. The sample shows roughly 140,000 clones, around 86% of them seen only once. Source material: blood. The receptors stem from a man under 40 in good health.

J is TRBJ1-2 and V is TRBV18; D ambiguous. Germline V gene data show CDR1 as KGHSH and CDR2 as LQKENI. This CDR3 region has 15 residues. With 5 bases removed from V and 3 bases from J, the gap between germline ends came to 16 bases. In DNA form, the CDR3 reads TGTGCCAGCTCAATTCGCCCGGGAGCCCACTATGGCTACACCTTC. It yields the protein CASSIRPGAHYGYTF.

This chain uses TRBV4-1 with TRBJ2-2; maybe TRBD2 (6 bases). Germline CDR1 MGHRA, CDR2 YSYEKL. This CDR3 is built from 16 residues. V was cut by 2 bases and J by 6 bases, with 16 bases left in between. The CDR3 spells CASSQRNVGGPGELFF. In DNA, the CDR3 is TGCGCCAGCAGCCAACGCAACGTGGGGGGTCCCGGGGAGCTGTTTTTT.

V gene TRBV11-2 combines with J gene TRBJ2-5; D unresolved. The germline V gene has CDR1 SGHAT and CDR2 FQNNGV. The V end lost 5 bases, the J end lost 3 bases, and 7 bases lay between the germline ends. This CDR3 contains 12 residues. The CDR3 sequence: CASSKLKETQYF. The CDR3, as DNA: TGTGCCAGCAGCAAATTGAAAGAGACCCAGTACTTC. The variable domain in full, with the rest retrieved from reference TRBV11-2 and TRBJ2-5, is EAGVAQSPRYKIIEKRQSVAFWCNPISGHATLYWYQQILGQGPKLLIQFQNNGVVDDSQLPKDRFSAERLKGVDSTLKIQPAKLEDSAVYLCASSKLKETQYFGPGTRLLVL.

This clone is a singleton in its sample. J is TRBJ1-2 and V is TRBV24-1, with D possibly TRBD1 on 5 matching bases. The CDR3 covers 15 residues. CDR1 KGHDR and CDR2 SFDVKD come from the germline V gene. V shed 5 bases and J shed 4 bases, with 16 bases lying between them. For the CDR3, the DNA is TGTGCCACCAGTGTCATACAGGAGTTTGCCTATGGCTACACCTTC. Protein sequence: CATSVIQEFAYGYTF.

This clone was counted once. This chain uses TRBV5-5 with TRBJ1-2, with no clear D. Germline values: CDR1 SGHKS, CDR2 YYEKEE (reference sequence). This CDR3 spans 12 amino acids. Trimming took 3 bases from V and 6 from J, leaving 9 bases between them. For the CDR3, the DNA is TGTGCCAGCAGCTCTCCGGGGAATGGCTACACCTTC. This gives the protein CASSSPGNGYTF.

The chain recombines TRBV5-4 with TRBJ2-1; D is tentatively TRBD1 or TRBD2 (5 bases each). Germline V gene sequence: CDR1 SGHNT, CDR2 YYREEE (reference sequence). Trimming took 4 bases from V and 2 from J, leaving 13 bases between them. There are 15 residues in the CDR3. The CDR3 sequence: CASSTTVGAYNEQFF. The CDR3 DNA follows: TGTGCCAGCAGCACTACGGTGGGGGCCTACAATGAGCAGTTCTTC.

The gene calls are TRBV7-6 and TRBJ2-2; 10 bases fit TRBD2. The CDR3 totals 17 residues. Germline-derived CDR1 and CDR2 are SGHVS and FNYEAQ. J gave up 0 bases and V 1 base, and 2 bases lay outside the gene matches. CDR3 coding DNA: TGTGCCAGCAGCTTAGAGACTAGCGGGTCGAACACCGGGGAGCTGTTTTTT. Translated: CASSLETSGSNTGELFF.

The genes are TRBV4-3 and TRBJ2-1; TRBD1 might be the D (5 bases). The CDR3 has 15 residues. The germline CDR1 and CDR2 sequences are LGHNA and YSLEER. V was pared by 1 base and J by 6 bases, with 13 bases between. CDR3 loop: CASSQGSGPFNEQFF. CDR3 bases: TGCGCCAGCAGCCAAGGATCAGGGCCGTTCAATGAGCAGTTCTTC.

This clone occurred once. The genes are TRBV4-2 and TRBJ1-6; D is uncertain. Germline V lookup: CDR1 LGHNA, CDR2 YNFKEQ. The CDR3 runs 15 residues. Trimming removed 4 bases at V and 5 bases at J, with 12 bases between. CDR3 protein: CASSPRLGNNSPLHF. As DNA, the CDR3 is TGTGCCAGCAGCCCCCGACTAGGGAATAATTCACCCCTCCACTTT.

CDR3 region: CASSRSLTGGSAQPQHF. CDR3 coding DNA: TGTGCCAGCAGCCGGAGCCTCACAGGGGGCTCTGCTCAGCCCCAGCATTTT. This chain connects TRBV28 to TRBJ1-5; 9 nucleotides align to TRBD1. Germline V lookup: CDR1 MDHEN, CDR2 SYDVKM. The CDR3 totals 17 residues. V lost 6 bases to trimming and J lost 6 bases; unmatched junction nucleotides: 15.

The chain combines TRBV9 with TRBJ2-7; no clear D. Germline loops: CDR1 SGDLS, CDR2 YYNGEE. Trimming removed 0 bases from V and 0 bases from J, with 7 bases in between. CDR3 length: 14 amino acids. The DNA for the CDR3 is TGTGCCAGCAGCGTAGTAGACAACTCCTACGAGCAGTACTTC. Amino acids: CASSVVDNSYEQYF. Supplemented by reference TRBV9 and TRBJ2-7, the full variable domain reads DSGVTQTPKHLITATGQRVTLRCSPRSGDLSVYWYQQSLDQGLQFLIQYYNGEERAKGNILERFSAQQFPDLHSELNLSSLELGDSALYFCASSVVDNSYEQYFGPGTRLTVT.

This rearrangement joins TRBV7-9 to TRBJ1-4, with 8 bases that match TRBD1. Germline loops: CDR1 SEHNR, CDR2 FQNEAQ (reference sequence). There are 16 residues in the CDR3. After removal of 5 bases from V and 4 bases from J, the junction contained 9 bases not matched to a gene. CDR3 region: CASSDYTGGINEKLFF. CDR3 DNA: TGTGCCAGCAGCGACTATACAGGGGGGATTAATGAAAAACTGTTTTTT. Supplemented by reference TRBV7-9 and TRBJ1-4, the full variable domain reads DTGVSQNPRHKITKRGQNVTFRCDPISEHNRLYWYRQTLGQGPEFLTYFQNEAQLEKSRLLSDRFSAERPKGSFSTLEIQRTEQGDSAMYLCASSDYTGGINEKLFFGSGTQLSVL.

The chain uses TRBV6-6 and TRBJ2-7; D remains ambiguous. Germline lookup yields CDR1 MNHNY and CDR2 SVGAGI (reference sequence). CDR3 length: 15 amino acids. Trimming left V 2 bases short and J 0 bases short, with 11 bases between. The chain's CDR3 is CASSYELASSYEQYF. The CDR3 DNA sequence: TGTGCCAGCAGTTACGAGCTGGCGAGCTCCTACGAGCAGTACTTC.

This chain connects TRBV7-9 to TRBJ1-2, with 7 bases fitting TRBD1. V was pared by 1 base and J by 7 bases, with 9 bases of the junction left unmatched. The CDR3 totals 15 residues. Germline V gene lookup returns CDR1 SEHNR and CDR2 FQNEAQ (reference sequence). The CDR3 reads CASSLGRRGASGYTF. CDR3 sequence (DNA): TGTGCCAGCAGCTTAGGTCGCAGGGGGGCGAGTGGCTACACCTTC.

This clone was counted a single time. This chain connects TRBV18 to TRBJ1-3; no definite D call. V lost 1 base to trimming and J lost 1 base, with 8 bases between them. The germline V gene has CDR1 KGHSH and CDR2 LQKENI. The CDR3 contains 15 residues. Here the CDR3 DNA reads TGTGCCAGCTCACCACTCCAGGAATCTGGAAACACCATATATTTT. It encodes CASSPLQESGNTIYF.

This chain uses TRBV9 with TRBJ1-1, with D perhaps TRBD1 (5 bases). V lost 0 bases and J lost 3, with 12 bases in between. CDR3 length equals 15 residues. The germline gives CDR1 SGDLS, CDR2 YYNGEE. DNA of the CDR3: TGTGCCAGCAGCGTAGTATCAGGGAGTTACACTGAAGCTTTCTTT. Translated: CASSVVSGSYTEAFF.

The chain employs TRBV2 and TRBJ1-2; the match to TRBD1 covers 12 bases. The CDR3 is 17 amino acids. The germline gives CDR1 SNHLY, CDR2 FYNNEI. The V and J ends lost 9 bases and 4 bases, in that order; junction bases with no gene match: 15. This CDR3 is CARVRPGQGARFYGYTF. The CDR3 DNA reads TGTGCCAGGGTGAGACCGGGACAGGGGGCGCGGTTCTATGGCTACACCTTC.

The chain carries TRBV7-2 and TRBJ1-2; 7 nucleotides agree with TRBD1. The CDR3 loop spans 13 amino acids. Germline CDR1 is SGHTA and CDR2 is FQGNSA. Unmatched junction bases numbered 9, after V lost 6 bases and J lost 8 bases. The CDR3 is CASRPGQVRGYTF. CDR3 nucleotides: TGTGCCAGCAGACCTGGACAGGTCCGAGGCTACACCTTC.

DNA of the CDR3: TGCAGCGTTGTTTCTATTTCTAGGGGCCTATCGAGCTCCTACAATGAGCAGTTCTTC. It encodes CSVVSISRGLSSSYNEQFF. The rearrangement links TRBV29-1 to TRBJ2-1, with D possibly being TRBD1 (5 bases). CDR1 and CDR2 (germline): SQVTM, ANQGSEA. The CDR3 is made up of 19 amino acids. Trimming left V 4 bases short and J 0 bases short, with 25 bases between.

The chain links TRBV4-1 to TRBJ2-7, with D perhaps TRBD1 or TRBD2 (5 bases each). This CDR3 is 14 amino acids long. V dropped 3 bases and J dropped 5 bases, with 14 bases sitting between them. The germline V gene encodes CDR1 MGHRA and CDR2 YSYEKL. The CDR3 sequence is CASSQTAELHEQYF. The CDR3 nucleotides read TGCGCCAGCAGCCAGACAGCGGAGCTGCACGAGCAGTACTTC.

The chain combines TRBV24-1 with TRBJ2-3; perhaps D is TRBD1 or TRBD2 (5 bases each). The germline V and J ends were trimmed by 9 bases and 5 bases, with 17 bases remaining between them. Germline values: CDR1 KGHDR, CDR2 SFDVKD. The CDR3 contains 14 residues. The CDR3 nucleotides are TGTGCCACCGATGGGGGATTGTCGGAAGATACGCAGTATTTT. This codes for CATDGGLSEDTQYF.

V and J are TRBV29-1 and TRBJ1-2; 7 bases map to TRBD1. V lost 3 bases, J lost 4 bases, and 8 bases stayed unmatched. The CDR3 is 14 residues long. Germline V gene data show CDR1 as SQVTM and CDR2 as ANQGSEA. In DNA form, the CDR3 reads TGCAGCGTTGACATCCAGGGGGGCTTCTATGGCTACACCTTC. Its translation: CSVDIQGGFYGYTF.

V and J are TRBV7-8 and TRBJ2-1; D assignment may be TRBD1 or TRBD2 (5 bases each). The CDR3 consists of 12 residues. The germline gives CDR1 SGHVS, CDR2 FQNEAQ. Deletions cut 5 bases from V and 10 bases from J, with 12 bases between. The CDR3 bases are TGTGCCAGCAGCCGATGGGGCGGGGAGCAGTTCTTC. This translates into CASSRWGGEQFF.

The rearrangement links TRBV27 to TRBJ1-2; possible D gene TRBD1, 5 bases. The germline V and J ends were trimmed by 3 bases and 0 bases, with 17 bases remaining between them. The CDR3 length is 17 residues. Germline lookup yields CDR1 MNHEY and CDR2 SMNVEV (reference sequence). This CDR3 reads CASSLRDPGLSNYGYTF. The CDR3 coding sequence is TGTGCCAGCAGTTTGAGGGACCCAGGACTCTCTAACTATGGCTACACCTTC.

The CDR3 sequence is CASRPYRGNHEKLFF. DNA of the CDR3: TGTGCCAGCAGACCTTACAGGGGTAATCATGAAAAACTGTTTTTT. The V call is TRBV2, the J call TRBJ1-4; 7 positions match TRBD1. The CDR3 is 15 amino acids. V shed 6 bases, J shed 6 bases, and the junction held 10 bases outside the gene matches. CDR1 is SNHLY, CDR2 FYNNEI, per germline.

A remark on this clone: At one end, the junction sequence differs from germline, possibly due to a read error. The chain combines TRBV7-2 with TRBJ1-2; D unresolved. Germline CDR1 and CDR2: SGHTA and FQGNSA. The CDR3 sequence is 12 residues long. This CDR3 is CASSESGAACSF. CDR3 sequence (DNA): TGTGCCAGCAGCGAGAGTGGAGCCGCTTGCTCCTTC.

The J gene is TRBJ1-1, the V gene TRBV11-2; no reliable D call. Per germline, CDR1 SGHAT and CDR2 FQNNGV. The length of the CDR3 is 13 residues. V dropped 1 base and J dropped 9 bases, with 12 bases sitting between them. The CDR3 is CASSLVTTTKAFF. CDR3 coding DNA: TGTGCCAGCAGCTTAGTGACAACCACCAAAGCTTTCTTT. Full variable domain (rest looked up from reference TRBV11-2 and TRBJ1-1): EAGVAQSPRYKIIEKRQSVAFWCNPISGHATLYWYQQILGQGPKLLIQFQNNGVVDDSQLPKDRFSAERLKGVDSTLKIQPAKLEDSAVYLCASSLVTTTKAFFGQGTRLTVV.